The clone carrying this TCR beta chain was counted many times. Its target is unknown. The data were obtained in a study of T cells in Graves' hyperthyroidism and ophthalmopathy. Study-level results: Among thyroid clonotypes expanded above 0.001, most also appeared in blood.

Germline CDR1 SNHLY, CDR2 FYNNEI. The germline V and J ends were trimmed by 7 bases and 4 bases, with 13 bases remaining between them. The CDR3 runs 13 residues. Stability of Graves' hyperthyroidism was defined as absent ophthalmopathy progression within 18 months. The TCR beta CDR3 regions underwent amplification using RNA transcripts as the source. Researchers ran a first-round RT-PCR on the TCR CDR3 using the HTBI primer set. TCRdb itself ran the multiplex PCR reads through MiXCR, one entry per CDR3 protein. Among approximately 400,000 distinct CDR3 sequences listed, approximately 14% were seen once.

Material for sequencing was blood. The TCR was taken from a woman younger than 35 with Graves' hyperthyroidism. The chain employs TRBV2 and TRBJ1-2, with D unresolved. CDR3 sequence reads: CASTYQLVYGYTF. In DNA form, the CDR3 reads TGTGCCAGCACATACCAACTTGTCTATGGCTACACCTTC.